This T cell receptor beta chain was sequenced in a study of shared clonotypes between healthy human individuals. A note on this clone: The antigen is not known.

Study results and caveats: Between a handful of donors, naive CD4 clonotypes were shared at a level of about 5.3%. All-four-donor shared clonotypes had higher generation probabilities than non-shared clonotypes did.

Among the donors, all were Caucasian adults who lived in Nashville, Tennessee. V lost 2 bases and J lost 5; bases outside the gene matches: 9. Looked up from germline, CDR1 is MNHEY and CDR2 is SVGAGI. The CDR3 runs 15 residues. Replicate sorted-subset PCRs were loaded with around 0.2 ug DNA, 30,000 to 35,000 T cell genomes. Clones were sequenced by immunoSEQ multiplex PCR, and TCRdb holds only the in-frame ones, with some missing. The repertoire has roughly 2.6 million clones, about 92% of them found once; the top ten carry 0.11% to 0.15%. The rearrangement joins TRBV6-5 to TRBJ2-7; 7 bases are a match to TRBD1. What was sequenced was naive CD4+ T cells sorted from blood. Subset reported: CD45RA+ positively selected. The receptor comes from a man between 18 and 35 years old in good health. Here the CDR3 DNA reads TGTGCCAGCAGTTACACGGGGACAGACCCAAACGAGCAGTACTTC. It translates to CASSYTGTDPNEQYF.